These 9 T cell receptor beta chains originate from one sample sequenced in a study of cytomegalovirus exposure and HLA in healthy donors. The assay was immunoSEQ multiplex PCR, and TCRdb's table has in-frame clones only and misses some. The table records under 250,000 clones, less than 90% of them present only once. Sequenced material: PBMCs. The origin of the receptors is a young man in good health and CMV-seropositive.

The J gene is TRBJ2-7, the V gene TRBV5-8; D remains ambiguous. V lost 0 bases, J lost 0 bases, and 7 bases lay in between. Per germline, CDR1 SGHTS and CDR2 YDEGEE. The length of the CDR3 is 14 residues. The CDR3 nucleotides read TGTGCCAGCAGCTTGGTTCCAAACTCCTACGAGCAGTACTTC. Translating it yields CASSLVPNSYEQYF.

DNA of the CDR3: TGTGCCAGCCGCGAAGCAACTTATAGCACAGATACGCAGTATTTT. Translation: CASREATYSTDTQYF. This chain joins TRBV6-1 and TRBJ2-3; D is unclear. V lost 8 bases and J lost 0, with 15 bases in between. CDR1 and CDR2 from the germline V gene are MNHNS and SASEGT. The CDR3 covers 15 residues.

The chain carries TRBV4-3 and TRBJ1-1; 8 bases are shared with TRBD1. With 2 bases clipped from V and 1 base from J, the junction kept 6 bases outside the gene matches. CDR1 LGHNA and CDR2 YSLEER come from the germline V gene. CDR3 length equals 16 residues. CDR3 sequence: CASSQNRGYGNTEAFF. The CDR3 DNA follows: TGCGCCAGCAGCCAAAACAGGGGGTACGGGAACACTGAAGCTTTCTTT.

The chain employs TRBV4-3 and TRBJ2-7; the D gene is possibly TRBD2 (6 bases). V was shortened by 2 bases and J by 0 bases, with 14 bases between the two germline ends. Per germline, CDR1 LGHNA and CDR2 YSLEER. The CDR3 contains 16 residues. The CDR3 DNA reads TGCGCCAGCAGCCAACCGAGTCGGGGGTCCTCCTACGAGCAGTACTTC. This gives the protein CASSQPSRGSSYEQYF.

This chain connects TRBV10-3 to TRBJ1-4; D unresolved. Germline CDR1 is ENHRY and CDR2 is SYGVKD. V was shortened by 3 bases and J by 8 bases, with 13 bases between the two germline ends. The CDR3 is 14 residues long. The CDR3 here is CAISDARGIEKLFF. The CDR3 bases are TGTGCCATCAGTGACGCCCGAGGAATAGAAAAACTGTTTTTT.

This clone has only one observation. The V call is TRBV6-5, the J call TRBJ1-4; TRBD1 aligns across 8 bases. After removal of 6 bases from V and 6 bases from J, the junction contained 6 bases not matched to a gene. CDR3 length: 14 residues. Germline values: CDR1 MNHEY, CDR2 SVGAGI. Here the CDR3 reads CASSPTGDYEKLFF. CDR3 bases: TGTGCCAGCAGCCCGACAGGGGATTATGAAAAACTGTTTTTT.

This rearrangement joins TRBV18 to TRBJ2-1, with 7 bases aligning to TRBD1. CDR3 length: 15 residues. Germline CDR1 and CDR2: KGHSH and LQKENI. The V segment lost 1 base and the J segment 1 base; nucleotides outside the gene matches: 1. The CDR3: CASSPRDRSYNEQFF. For the CDR3, the DNA is TGTGCCAGCTCACCACGGGACAGATCCTACAATGAGCAGTTCTTC.

The V and J genes are TRBV11-2 and TRBJ1-3; weak D call: TRBD1 (5 bases). The CDR3 has 14 residues. Trimming removed 2 bases at V and 2 bases at J, with 7 bases between. Germline lookup yields CDR1 SGHAT and CDR2 FQNNGV. CDR3 in DNA: TGTGCCAGCAGCTTATGGGGGGCTGGAAACACCATATATTTT. Its protein is CASSLWGAGNTIYF.

As regards this clone: This CDR3 is also generated by other DNA sequences in the sample. V usage is TRBV30 and J usage is TRBJ2-2, with 9 nucleotides matching TRBD1. The CDR3 runs to 16 residues. J gave up 1 base and V 0 bases, and 3 bases lay outside the gene matches. Germline V CDR1 and CDR2: GTSNPN, SVGIG (reference sequence). The CDR3 DNA reads TGTGCCTGGAGTGTGGGGACAGGGCTGAACACCGGGGAGCTGTTTTTT. Its protein is CAWSVGTGLNTGELFF. Looking up the rest from reference TRBV30 and TRBJ2-2 gives the full variable domain: SQTIHQWPATLVQPVGSPLSLECTVEGTSNPNLYWYRQAAGRGLQLLFYSVGIGQISSEVPQNLSASRPQDRQFILSSKKLLLSDSGFYLCAWSVGTGLNTGELFFGEGSRLTVL.